This T cell receptor beta chain was documented in a study of T-cell memory formation after mild COVID-19. General study results and limits: Second-wave clones with a day 37 peak had unconfirmed SARS-CoV-2 specificity. The CD4+ clones that contracted clustered mainly within CM and EM, and the CD8+ clones concentrated in EMRA.

Trimming removed 6 bases from V and 8 bases from J, with 11 bases in between. Looked up from germline, CDR1 is MNHEY and CDR2 is SVGAGI. CDR3 size: 13 residues. One entry per CDR3 protein, called by TCRdb with MiXCR from the 5' RACE reads. The table shows about 290,000 distinct CDR3 sequences, with approximately 15% occurring only once. With respect to this clonotype: What it binds is unknown.

The V call is TRBV6-5, the J call TRBJ1-6; D is possibly TRBD1 (5 bases). This TCR came from a young man who had mild COVID-19 (a few samples of this study predate the infection). Cell type and time point are not known. Source material: PBMCs or a T cell subset sorted from them (not recorded which). CDR3 protein: CASRPGSYSPLHF. The DNA of the CDR3 is TGTGCCAGCAGACCAGGGTCCTATTCACCCCTCCACTTT.